Here is one T cell receptor beta chain with its context. The antigen this receptor binds is unknown. No per-base quality is available; no much larger clone lies one base away. CDR1 and CDR2 were assigned from the germline V gene as SNHLY and FYNNEI. From cysteine to phenylalanine, the CDR3 is 14 amino acids long. Only the CDR3 part of the read is kept: 42 bases, read in frame from the first base. V is cut by 5 bases and J by 1 base, and the space between the germline ends is 11 bases. The immunoSEQ Assay, a bias-controlled multiplex PCR, was used to amplify TCRbeta CDR3 regions from genomic DNA. Per the authors' processing: Within the assay, amplification of reference gene primers was used to estimate how many nucleated cells each sample contained. To quantify the absolute abundance of each unique TCRbeta CDR3 rearrangement, sequence reads were collapsed and filtered. For each sample, productive Simpson clonality was calculated as the square root of Simpson's diversity index across productive rearrangements. The table comes from immuneACCESS by way of TCRdb, which keeps in-frame sequences with V and J called. Part of the clones is missing from these tables; in studies checked, under half for an unresolved V gene and the rest for unknown reasons. V, J and clone size are taken as reported in that table, and D and trimming were inferred from the DNA itself. This sample is represented by hundreds of thousands of clones; about 85% of them were singletons. About 2.5% of the sample goes to the ten largest clones.

The collaborating institutions used their own protocols to collect whole blood in K2EDTA tubes. For TCRbeta analysis, collaborator samples were shipped as frozen whole blood, as isolated PBMCs, or as DNA extracted from either sample type. This sample is part of a study of blood T cell repertoires in COVID-19 (dated by TCRdb to 2018 to 2021). Notes on the research overall: Samples from collaborators originated in the United States, Italy and Spain and spanned both the acute and convalescent phases of COVID-19. Where HLA class I and class II types were available, the types were taken from metadata supplied by the sample provider, not from assay-based typing. The samples were drawn from two sources: the first 160 participants of the ongoing ImmuneRACE study, and over 1,000 subjects contributed by 6 global collaborators. The repertoires were released in a freely available public database intended as a resource for research on the immune response to SARS-CoV-2. The prospective study material was composed of cDNA or gDNA derived from T cells, B-cell-depleted T cells, or PBMCs. The dataset comprised deeply sampled blood TCRbeta repertoires from subjects exposed to, actively infected with, or recovered from COVID-19. Nearly every sample came with metadata listing a de-identified subject ID, COVID-19 status, age in years and sex.

What the authors observed across the whole study: Clinical and demographic metadata were provided uncurated, with the amount varying by source and participant.

Sequenced: peripheral blood. Here the chain combines TRBV2 and TRBJ1-1, and possibly TRBD1, on 6 matching bases. The sequence came from a man aged 18 to 30 with active or convalescent COVID-19. The CDR3 protein is CASSFSRGNTEAFF. DNA sequence: TGTGCCAGCAGTTTTTCCAGGGGGAACACTGAAGCTTTCTTT.